This is a list of T cell receptor beta chains from one sample in a study of blood T cells in healthy people across ages. One entry per CDR3 protein, called by TCRdb with MiXCR from the 5' RACE reads. This repertoire shows hundreds of thousands of distinct CDR3 sequences, around 24% found once; its top ten account for approximately 10%. The sample was also reused in another study, on T cells of mothers and their children.

Material for sequencing was blood. The receptors originated from a boy aged 5-17 years in good health. Each CDR3 is given without its conserved first and last residue. A D gene is named only where the DNA matches it firmly.

V: TRBV7-2
D: TRBD2
length: 14
J: TRBJ2-1
CDR3: ASSLGLAGGVNEQF

V: TRBV6-6
D: -
length: 14
J: TRBJ2-2
CDR3: ASSYVGVMEDGELF

V: TRBV9
D: TRBD2
length: 13
J: TRBJ2-5
CDR3: ASSVSGGYQETQY

V: TRBV5-6
D: -
length: 11
J: TRBJ2-5
CDR3: ASSHRRRGTQY

V: TRBV7-9
D: -
length: 11
J: TRBJ1-2
CDR3: ASTAPLPKSYT

V: TRBV7-9
D: -
length: 12
J: TRBJ1-5
CDR3: ASSPELGNQPQH

V: TRBV7-2
D: -
length: 13
J: TRBJ2-7
CDR3: ASSWETIGAYEQY

V: TRBV20-1
D: -
length: 11
J: TRBJ2-7
CDR3: SARVDYSYEQY

V: TRBV12-3/TRBV12-4
D: TRBD1
length: 12
J: TRBJ2-3
CDR3: ASSTDRRTDTQY

V: TRBV29-1
D: TRBD1
length: 12
J: TRBJ1-5
CDR3: SVTTGGLNQPQH

V: TRBV11-2
D: -
length: 14
J: TRBJ1-1
CDR3: ASSLGLGEGNTEAF

V: TRBV28
D: TRBD1
length: 12
J: TRBJ2-5
CDR3: ASSPGQGIETQY

V: TRBV7-3
D: -
length: 12
J: TRBJ2-3
CDR3: ASSSMGVTDTQY

V: TRBV21-1
D: -
length: 12
J: TRBJ1-1
CDR3: ASSSPHLNTEAF

V: TRBV11-3
D: -
length: 11
J: TRBJ1-1
CDR3: ASSIGTTTEAF

V: TRBV9
D: -
length: 15
J: TRBJ1-3
CDR3: ASSPTGDARSGNTIY

V: TRBV5-1
D: -
length: 10
J: TRBJ1-2
CDR3: ASSLDSGGYT

V: TRBV7-9
D: -
length: 13
J: TRBJ2-7
CDR3: ASSPGADYAYEQY

V: TRBV28
D: -
length: 10
J: TRBJ2-4
CDR3: ASSLWKNIQY

V: TRBV7-3
D: -
length: 14
J: TRBJ2-2
CDR3: ASSPRGQPNTGELF

V: TRBV28
D: TRBD1
length: 14
J: -
CDR3: ASSSLEGAGRNEQF

V: TRBV4-3
D: TRBD1
length: 12
J: TRBJ1-2
CDR3: TSSQGTGNYGYT

V: TRBV9
D: -
length: 12
J: TRBJ1-5
CDR3: ASSVHRDNQPQH

V: TRBV7-2
D: TRBD2
length: 13
J: TRBJ2-3
CDR3: ASSQAGGGADTQY

V: TRBV7-2
D: -
length: 14
J: TRBJ2-1
CDR3: ASSFRAPRAGNEQF

V: TRBV7-2
D: TRBD2
length: 13
J: TRBJ2-5
CDR3: AANQRPGGQETQY

V: TRBV4-1
D: TRBD1
length: 11
J: -
CDR3: ASSQEPGGEQY

V: TRBV19
D: TRBD1
length: 12
J: TRBJ1-4
CDR3: ASTSRGLDEKLF

V: TRBV5-1
D: -
length: 14
J: TRBJ2-1
CDR3: ATREGQGISYNEQF

V: TRBV20-1
D: -
length: 10
J: TRBJ1-2
CDR3: SANDRTYGYT

V: TRBV28
D: TRBD1
length: 13
J: TRBJ2-7
CDR3: ASSSTGVTTYEQY

V: TRBV29-1
D: -
length: 11
J: TRBJ2-7
CDR3: SVVSVSSYEQY

V: TRBV5-5
D: -
length: 8
J: TRBJ1-2
CDR3: ASSAGGYT